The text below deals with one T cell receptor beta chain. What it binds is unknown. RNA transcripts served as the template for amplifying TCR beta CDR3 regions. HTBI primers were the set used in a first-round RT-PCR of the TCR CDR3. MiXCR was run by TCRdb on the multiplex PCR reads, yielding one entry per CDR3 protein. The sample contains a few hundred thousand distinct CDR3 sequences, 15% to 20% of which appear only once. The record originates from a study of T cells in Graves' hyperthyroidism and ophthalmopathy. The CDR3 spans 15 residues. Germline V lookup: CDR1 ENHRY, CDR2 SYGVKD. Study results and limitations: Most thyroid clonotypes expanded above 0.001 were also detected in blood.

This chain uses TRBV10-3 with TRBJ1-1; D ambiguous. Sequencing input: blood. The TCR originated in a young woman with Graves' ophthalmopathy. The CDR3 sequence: CGIGDGRHLNTEAFF. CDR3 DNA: TGTGGTATCGGTGATGGGCGACACCTGAACACTGAAGCTTTCTTT.